These 25 T cell receptor beta chains were sequenced from one sample in a study of blood T cell repertoires in COVID-19. The table came from immunoSEQ multiplex PCR; TCRdb's copy has only in-frame clones and leaves some out. The sample contains about 320,000 clones, 87% of which appear only once. Sequenced material: PBMCs or T cells enriched from blood (not recorded which). The receptor set was obtained from a woman aged 30 to 39 who had recovered from COVID-19.

Written as DNA, the CDR3 is TGCAGCGTTGAAGATTTTGGCCAGAACTATGGCTACACCTTC. This codes for CSVEDFGQNYGYTF. V gene TRBV29-1 combines with J gene TRBJ1-2, with unresolved D. V dropped 0 bases and J dropped 2 bases, with 10 bases sitting between them. Germline lookup yields CDR1 SQVTM and CDR2 ANQGSEA. The CDR3 loop spans 14 amino acids.

J is TRBJ2-1 and V is TRBV10-3; TRBD1 matches 8 bases. With 0 bases clipped from V and 10 bases from J, the junction kept 14 bases outside the gene matches. CDR1 is ENHRY, CDR2 SYGVKD, per germline. The length of the CDR3 is 17 residues. DNA of the CDR3: TGTGCCATCAGTGAGTCGTCCTTAAGGCAGGGGGCAGGCGAGCAGTTCTTC. Protein: CAISESSLRQGAGEQFF.

The rearrangement links TRBV30 to TRBJ1-2; maybe TRBD1 (6 bases). The CDR3 is 13 amino acids. The V gene lost 7 bases and the J gene lost 4 bases, with 16 bases spanning the gap. CDR1 is GTSNPN, CDR2 SVGIG, per germline (reference sequence). Here the CDR3 reads CASEQGWGYGYTF. The DNA of the CDR3 is TGTGCCTCAGAACAGGGTTGGGGCTATGGCTACACCTTC.

V and J are TRBV10-3 and TRBJ1-4, with D possibly TRBD1 on 5 matching bases. V shed 6 bases and J shed 2 bases, with 10 bases lying between them. Germline CDR1 ENHRY, CDR2 SYGVKD. This CDR3 has 14 residues. The CDR3 DNA follows: TGTGCCATCAGGGCCGGGACTACTAATGAAAAACTGTTTTTT. The encoded protein is CAIRAGTTNEKLFF.

The rearrangement uses TRBV18 and TRBJ2-5, with 13 bases aligning to TRBD2. CDR3 length: 17 amino acids. Trimming removed 3 bases from V and 4 bases from J; junction bases left unmatched: 8. Germline V gene sequence: CDR1 KGHSH, CDR2 LQKENI. Here the CDR3 DNA reads TGTGCCAGCTCACCCCTTCCAGGACTAGCGGGGGTAGAGACCCAGTACTTC. This encodes CASSPLPGLAGVETQYF. Full variable domain (remainder filled in from reference TRBV18 and TRBJ2-5): NAGVMQNPRHLVRRRGQEARLRCSPMKGHSHVYWYRQLPEEGLKFMVYLQKENIIDESGMPKERFSAEFPKEGPSILRIQQVVRGDSAAYFCASSPLPGLAGVETQYFGPGTRLLVL.

V usage is TRBV5-1 and J usage is TRBJ2-2, with a possible D match to TRBD1 (5 bases). CDR1 and CDR2 (germline): SGHRS, YFSETQ. The CDR3 totals 15 residues. Deletions cut 4 bases from V and 3 bases from J, with 13 bases between. DNA for the CDR3: TGCGCCAGCAGCCTCCAGGGTTCCTACACCGGGGAGCTGTTTTTT. Amino acid sequence: CASSLQGSYTGELFF.

This clone was seen a few times. This sequence joins TRBV19 and TRBJ1-1; D perhaps matches TRBD1 (5 bases). The germline V gene encodes CDR1 LNHDA and CDR2 SQIVND (reference sequence). Trimming removed 7 bases at V and 4 bases at J, with 19 bases between. CDR3 length: 15 amino acids. CDR3 sequence: CASIPPSGSVTEAFF. CDR3 coding DNA: TGTGCCAGTATTCCCCCATCAGGGTCGGTCACTGAAGCTTTCTTT.

The rearrangement joins TRBV18 to TRBJ2-3; 7 nucleotides agree with TRBD2. Trimming took 1 base from V and 5 from J; bases not matched to a gene: 6. The CDR3 sequence is 15 residues long. Germline-derived CDR1 and CDR2 are KGHSH and LQKENI. The CDR3, as DNA: TGTGCCAGCTCACCACAGGGAGGGAGTGGAGATACGCAGTATTTT. It encodes CASSPQGGSGDTQYF.

For the CDR3, the DNA is TGTGCCAGCAGTTCCCGGACACCTAACTATGGCTACACCTTC. The encoded protein is CASSSRTPNYGYTF. V is TRBV6-5 and J is TRBJ1-2; D may be TRBD1 (5 bases). Germline V CDR1 and CDR2: MNHEY, SVGAGI. The V gene lost 4 bases and the J gene lost 0 bases, with 9 bases spanning the gap. The CDR3 spans 14 residues.

This clone was counted only a few times. V gene TRBV2 combines with J gene TRBJ2-2; D ambiguous. The germline V and J ends were trimmed by 3 bases and 1 base, with 6 bases remaining between them. Germline V gives CDR1 SNHLY, CDR2 FYNNEI. The CDR3 covers 14 residues. The CDR3, as DNA: TGTGCCAGCAGTGAGATCAGGAACACCGGGGAGCTGTTTTTT. Protein sequence: CASSEIRNTGELFF.

V is TRBV9 and J is TRBJ1-5; no clear D. Trimming shortened V by 2 bases and J by 5 bases, and 11 bases separated the two germline ends. The CDR3 extends over 14 amino acids. In germline, CDR1 is SGDLS, CDR2 YYNGEE. CDR3 region: CASSVDMADQPQHF. The CDR3 bases are TGTGCCAGCAGCGTTGATATGGCGGATCAGCCCCAGCATTTT.

This clone has only a few counts. The chain recombines TRBV5-1 with TRBJ1-2; D is unclear. This CDR3 has 14 residues. Germline CDR1 and CDR2: SGHRS and YFSETQ. V was trimmed by 0 bases and J by 5 bases, leaving 11 bases between them. The DNA of the CDR3 is TGCGCCAGCAGCTTGGAGAGAGGGAATTATGGCTACACCTTC. This encodes CASSLERGNYGYTF.

This clone was recorded once. The chain combines TRBV30 with TRBJ1-4; D gene ambiguous. V was trimmed by 3 bases and J by 0 bases, leaving 11 bases between them. This CDR3 spans 15 amino acids. Germline values: CDR1 GTSNPN, CDR2 SVGIG (reference sequence). The CDR3 DNA follows: TGTGCCTGGAGCCCGGGAGTTGCAACTAATGAAAAACTGTTTTTT. Its protein is CAWSPGVATNEKLFF.

The chain joins TRBV6-2 or TRBV6-3 to TRBJ1-2; TRBD1 aligns across 9 bases. Germline V gives CDR1 MNHEY, CDR2 SVGEGT. J was trimmed by 4 bases and V by 4 bases; bases with no gene match: 10. The CDR3 runs 16 residues. The CDR3 sequence is CASSFSGTGNVYGYTF. The DNA of the CDR3 is TGTGCCAGCAGTTTCTCCGGGACAGGGAACGTCTATGGCTACACCTTC.

The chain uses TRBV14 and TRBJ1-1; no clear D gene. Deletions cut 6 bases from V and 4 bases from J, with 12 bases between. The CDR3 spans 13 residues. CDR1 and CDR2 (germline): SGHDN, FVKESK. CDR3 region: CASRSQLGTEAFF. The DNA for the CDR3 is TGTGCCAGCAGATCACAGTTGGGCACTGAAGCTTTCTTT.

The chain employs TRBV5-4 and TRBJ1-1, with D possibly TRBD1 on 5 matching bases. The germline gives CDR1 SGHNT, CDR2 YYREEE (reference sequence). The CDR3 totals 13 residues. V was clipped by 4 bases and J by 10 bases, with 17 bases between them. As DNA, the CDR3 is TGTGCCAGCAGCCAGGGTGGCCACAGTAGAGCTTTCTTT. Its protein product is CASSQGGHSRAFF.

J is TRBJ2-7 and V is TRBV12-3 or TRBV12-4; 8 bases match TRBD1. The CDR3 spans 13 residues. V gave up 8 bases and J gave up 3 bases; unmatched junction bases: 6. The CDR3, as DNA: TGTGCCAGCTTGCGACAGGGGAGCTACGAGCAGTACTTC. Translated: CASLRQGSYEQYF.

This chain uses TRBV7-8 with TRBJ1-1, with unresolved D. Germline-derived CDR1 and CDR2 are SGHVS and FQNEAQ. The CDR3 loop spans 15 amino acids. V was trimmed by 1 base and J by 4 bases, leaving 13 bases between them. CDR3 protein: CASSLVGRAGTEAFF. The CDR3 DNA reads as TGTGCCAGCAGCTTAGTCGGACGTGCGGGCACTGAAGCTTTCTTT.

The chain uses TRBV6-6 and TRBJ1-5; D is uncertain. Germline-derived CDR1 and CDR2 are MNHNY and SVGAGI (reference sequence). This CDR3 has 14 residues. V was shortened by 6 bases and J by 5 bases, with 14 bases between the two germline ends. Here the CDR3 reads CASSPINSDQPQHF. The CDR3, as DNA: TGTGCCAGCAGCCCCATCAACTCCGATCAGCCCCAGCATTTT.

This clone has more than one count but fewer than ten. V and J are TRBV30 and TRBJ1-2; D perhaps matches TRBD1 (6 bases). Trimming removed 8 bases at V and 8 bases at J, with 15 bases between. CDR1 is GTSNPN, CDR2 SVGIG, per germline (reference sequence). This CDR3 comprises 11 residues. The DNA of the CDR3 is TGTGCCGGCCCGGGGGGGCGCGGCTACACCTTC. Protein sequence: CAGPGGRGYTF.

The chain couples TRBV7-9 to TRBJ2-3; a possible D gene is TRBD2 (6 bases). The CDR3 is 14 residues long. The germline gives CDR1 SEHNR, CDR2 FQNEAQ (reference sequence). V lost 5 bases to trimming and J lost 1 base, with 10 bases between them. The CDR3 sequence: CASSPASGTDTQYF. As DNA, the CDR3 is TGTGCCAGCAGCCCGGCTAGCGGCACAGATACGCAGTATTTT.

The V call is TRBV7-8, the J call TRBJ2-7; 9 bases agree with TRBD1. The junction had 8 bases not matched to a gene; V was cut back by 4 bases and J by 4 bases. Germline CDR1 reads SGHVS; CDR2 reads FQNEAQ. This CDR3 has 15 amino acids. CDR3 in DNA: TGTGCCAGCAGCTCCCCGGGGACAGGGTCTTACGAGCAGTACTTC. It codes for CASSSPGTGSYEQYF.

The V gene is TRBV30, the J gene TRBJ2-7, with TRBD1 matching over 9 bases. Germline-derived CDR1 and CDR2 are GTSNPN and SVGIG (reference sequence). With 3 bases clipped from V and 0 bases from J, the junction kept 3 bases outside the gene matches. This CDR3 spans 14 amino acids. The DNA for the CDR3 is TGTGCCTGGAGGGGGGACAGGGCCTCCTACGAGCAGTACTTC. This gives the protein CAWRGDRASYEQYF.

The rearrangement joins TRBV5-1 to TRBJ2-7, with 7 bases that match TRBD2. CDR1 and CDR2 from the germline V gene are SGHRS and YFSETQ. The CDR3 is made up of 14 amino acids. V dropped 8 bases and J dropped 5; count of bases not matched to a gene: 13. The CDR3 spells CASTGGYGGNEQYF. The CDR3 bases are TGCGCCAGTACCGGAGGGTACGGGGGGAACGAGCAGTACTTC.

The chain uses TRBV6-2 or TRBV6-3 and TRBJ1-3; D unresolved. Trimming took 2 bases from V and 1 from J, leaving 9 bases between them. The CDR3 extends over 15 amino acids. CDR1 and CDR2 (germline): MNHEY, SVGEGT. The CDR3: CASSYPGASGNTIYF. The CDR3 region has the DNA TGTGCCAGCAGTTACCCCGGTGCTTCTGGAAACACCATATATTTT.